The clone carrying this T cell receptor (beta chain) was seen a few times. Its antigen remains unidentified. This sample was taken from a study of post-analysis software for immune sequencing data. Study-wide points: Controls significantly exceeded multiple sclerosis patients in normalized Chao1 diversity.

From germline, CDR1 is LGHDT and CDR2 YNNKEL (reference sequence). CDR3 length equals 19 residues. The V gene end was trimmed by 4 bases and the J gene end by 9 bases; junction bases not matched to a gene: 20. Carried by the TCR beta cDNA libraries were unique molecular identifiers. Hundreds of thousands of cDNA molecules came from approximately 1 to 10 million T cells. A single record per CDR3 protein comes from TCRdb applying MiXCR to the PCR reads. The sample yields 150,000 or so distinct CDR3 sequences, around 36% seen once. The clonotype comes from a girl aged 10-17 years with multiple sclerosis. The source was blood, collected after autologous hematopoietic stem cell transplantation. The chain carries TRBV3-1 and TRBJ2-4; 11 bases agree with TRBD2. The DNA of the CDR3 is TGTGCCAGCAGCCCTCAGACTACCTCTAGCGGGAGGACCTTCCGCATTCAGTACTTC. This translates into CASSPQTTSSGRTFRIQYF. The full variable domain, its missing parts supplied by reference TRBV3-1 and TRBJ2-4, is DTAVSQTPKYLVTQMGNDKSIKCEQNLGHDTMYWYKQDSKKFLKIMFSYNNKELIINETVPNRFSPKSPDKAHLNLHINSLELGDSAVYFCASSPQTTSSGRTFRIQYFGAGTRLSVL.